This T cell receptor (beta chain) comes out of a study of T cells of healthy individuals. From the 5' RACE reads, TCRdb called clonotypes with MiXCR, one entry per CDR3 protein. Here the sample spans some 82,000 distinct CDR3 sequences, approximately 5.4% being singletons. This clonotype was recorded many times. This receptor was obtained from a female donor in good health.

The CDR3 spells CASSLGMGFSYEQYF. CDR3 DNA sequence: TGTGCCAGCAGCTTGGGGATGGGTTTCTCCTACGAGCAGTACTTC. The chain recombines TRBV5-8 with TRBJ2-7; no firm D call. The V gene's germline CDR1 is SGHTS and CDR2 YDEGEE. The CDR3 contains 15 residues. V was trimmed by 0 bases and J by 0 bases, leaving 10 bases between them.